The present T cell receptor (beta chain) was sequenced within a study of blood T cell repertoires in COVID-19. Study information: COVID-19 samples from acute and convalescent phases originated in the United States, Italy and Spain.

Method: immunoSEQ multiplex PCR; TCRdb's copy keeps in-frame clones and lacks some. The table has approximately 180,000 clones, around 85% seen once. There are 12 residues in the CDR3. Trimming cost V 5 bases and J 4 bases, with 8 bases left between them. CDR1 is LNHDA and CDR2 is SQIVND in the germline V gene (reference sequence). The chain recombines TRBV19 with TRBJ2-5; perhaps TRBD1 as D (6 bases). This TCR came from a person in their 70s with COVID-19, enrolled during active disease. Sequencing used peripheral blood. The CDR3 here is CASSEQGETQYF. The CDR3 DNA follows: TGTGCCAGTAGTGAACAGGGAGAGACCCAGTACTTC.